This TCR beta chain was identified during a study of blood T cell repertoires in COVID-19 (dated by TCRdb to the early 2020s). At the level of the whole study: Samples from collaborators originated in the United States, Italy and Spain and spanned both the acute and convalescent phases of COVID-19. The prospective study material was composed of cDNA or gDNA derived from T cells, B-cell-depleted T cells, or PBMCs. The dataset comprised deeply sampled blood TCRbeta repertoires from subjects exposed to, actively infected with, or recovered from COVID-19. The repertoires were made available in a free public database intended to serve as a resource for research on the immune response to SARS-CoV-2. The samples were drawn from two sources: the first 160 participants of the ongoing ImmuneRACE study, and 1,254 subjects contributed by 6 global collaborators. Nearly every sample came with metadata listing a de-identified subject ID, COVID-19 status, age in years and sex. Where available, HLA class I and class II types were obtained from metadata supplied by the sample provider rather than from assay-based typing. General conclusions and limits of the study: The amount of clinical and demographic metadata varied by source and participant and was provided uncurated.

Spanning cysteine to phenylalanine, the CDR3 consists of 14 amino acids. The retained sequence is limited to the CDR3, 42 bases, with the frame set at the first base. Looking up the germline V gene yields CDR1 SQVTM and CDR2 ANQGSEA. The germline ends are 19 bases apart after V is trimmed by 2 bases and J by 8 bases. One collaborating source in Seattle enrolled patients during active infection and followed them longitudinally through the course of disease. Whole blood was collected in K2EDTA tubes by collaborating institutions according to the institutions' own protocols. For TCRbeta analysis, collaborators shipped samples in one of three forms: frozen whole blood, isolated PBMCs, or DNA extracted from either of those sample types. The immunoSEQ Assay, a bias-controlled multiplex PCR, was used to amplify TCRbeta CDR3 regions from genomic DNA. On the authors' methods: The number of nucleated cells in each sample was estimated from the amplification of reference gene primers within the assay. To quantify the absolute abundance of each unique TCRbeta CDR3 rearrangement, sequence reads were collapsed and filtered. For each sample, productive Simpson clonality was calculated by taking the square root of Simpson's diversity index across productive rearrangements. As stored in TCRdb, this immuneACCESS dataset retains in-frame rearrangements with V and J assigned. A fraction of the clones does not appear; measured against another copy, unresolved V genes explain less than half of the discrepancy, and the remainder lacks a known reason. That table is the source of V, J and clone size, and D and trimming were worked out from the DNA. A total of roughly 200,000 clones appear in this sample, roughly 84% of them only once. The ten biggest clones cover about 18% of the sample.

To note about this clone: Its target antigen remains unknown. Base qualities are not provided; no much larger clone lies one nucleotide away.

The chain employs TRBV29-1 and TRBJ2-7; the D gene is unclear. The TCR was taken from a person aged 70 to 85 with COVID-19, enrolled during active disease. Material for sequencing was peripheral blood. The nucleotide sequence is TGCAGCGTTGAATGGAGCCACGCTCCGGAAAAGCAGTACTTC. The resulting protein is CSVEWSHAPEKQYF.